This T cell receptor beta chain was identified during a study of shared clonotypes between healthy human individuals. The authors distributed each subset's genomic DNA evenly over several immunoSEQ plates. TCRdb keeps only in-frame clones here, not all; method: immunoSEQ multiplex PCR. The repertoire holds 800,000 or so clones, with about 96% as singletons. CD8 cells classed as naive were CD45RO-negative and positively selected for CCR7, excluding terminally differentiated effector memory CD45RA+ cells. Only Caucasian adults living in Nashville, Tennessee made up the donor group. CDR1 is MNHEY and CDR2 is SVGAGI in the germline V gene. V was pared by 0 bases and J by 0 bases, with 10 bases between. The CDR3 has 16 amino acids. The count of this clone is one.

Sample: naive CD8+ T cells sorted from blood. The chain has TRBV6-5 and TRBJ2-3; no reliable D call. The origin of this receptor is a young man in good health. The CDR3 protein is CASSYSKAVSTDTQYF. CDR3 bases: TGTGCCAGCAGTTACTCGAAGGCGGTTAGCACAGATACGCAGTATTTT.